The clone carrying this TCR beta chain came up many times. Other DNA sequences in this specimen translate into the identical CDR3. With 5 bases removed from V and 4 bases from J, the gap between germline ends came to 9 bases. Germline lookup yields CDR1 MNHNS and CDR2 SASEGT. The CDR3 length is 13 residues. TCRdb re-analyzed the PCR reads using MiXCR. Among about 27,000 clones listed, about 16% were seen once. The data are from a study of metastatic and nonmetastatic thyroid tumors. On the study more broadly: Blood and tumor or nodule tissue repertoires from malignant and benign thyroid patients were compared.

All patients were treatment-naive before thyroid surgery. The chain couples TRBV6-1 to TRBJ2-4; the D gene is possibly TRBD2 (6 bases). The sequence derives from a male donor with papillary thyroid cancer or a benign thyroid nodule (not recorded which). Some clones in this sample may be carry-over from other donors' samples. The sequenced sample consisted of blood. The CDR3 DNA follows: TGTGCCAGCAGTCGGGGGACGAAAAACATTCAGTACTTC. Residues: CASSRGTKNIQYF.